Listed below are T cell receptor beta chains from one sample, sequenced in a study of cytomegalovirus exposure and HLA in healthy donors. Libraries were prepared by immunoSEQ multiplex PCR; TCRdb keeps only in-frame clonotypes and omits some of them. Of 210,000 or so clones in the sample, 77% were seen once. Sequencing input: PBMCs. These receptors came from a woman in her sixties in good health and CMV-seropositive. Both conserved end residues are part of each CDR3. The D gene is left open where the match is weak. Size is omitted from some rows. Given values are once, few, many or a class for expanded clones.

few	TRBD1	TRBV5-8	TRBJ1-6	CASSSGDRDEPLHF	TGTGCCAGCAGCTCGGGGGACAGGGATGAACCCCTCCACTTT
.	.	TRBV19	TRBJ2-4	CASIAPPSGIAKNIQYF	TGTGCCAGTATCGCCCCCCCCTCGGGGATAGCCAAAAACATTCAGTACTTC
.	TRBD1	TRBV27	TRBJ1-2	CASRGTGTGYGYTF	TGTGCCAGCAGGGGGACAGGGACGGGCTATGGCTACACCTTC
.	TRBD2	TRBV29-1	TRBJ2-1	CSVDSTPSGRRWFF	TGCAGCGTTGACTCGACGCCTAGCGGGAGGCGGTGGTTCTTC
.	TRBD2	TRBV7-9	TRBJ2-1	CSSSWFRGGAYYNEQFF	TGTTCCAGCAGCTGGTTTCGCGGGGGGGCCTACTACAATGAGCAGTTCTTC
.	.	TRBV23-1	TRBJ1-5	CASSPKRGSNQPQHF	TGCGCCAGCAGTCCCAAGAGGGGGAGCAATCAGCCCCAGCATTTT
once	TRBD1	TRBV10-3	TRBJ1-2	CAISEWTGEDGYTF	TGTGCCATCAGTGAGTGGACAGGGGAAGATGGCTACACCTTC
.	.	TRBV28	TRBJ1-4	CASSLDFYEKLFF	TGTGCCAGCAGCCTCGACTTCTATGAAAAACTGTTTTTT
.	TRBD1	TRBV10-3	TRBJ1-1	CAISDRDRGAEAFF	TGTGCCATCAGTGACAGGGACAGGGGAGCTGAAGCTTTCTTT
.	.	TRBV11-2	TRBJ1-3	CASSPGRGAPNTIYF	TGTGCCAGCAGCCCCGGCCGGGGGGCTCCTAACACCATATATTTT
.	.	TRBV7-3	TRBJ2-1	CASSPGGDRYNEQFF	TGTGCCAGCAGCCCAGGAGGGGACAGATACAATGAGCAGTTCTTC
.	.	TRBV20-1	TRBJ1-1	CSAEQDGAFF	TGCAGTGCTGAACAAGATGGAGCTTTCTTT
few	.	TRBV6-6	TRBJ2-5	CASSFAVSGETQYF	TGTGCCAGCAGTTTTGCCGTCAGTGGTGAGACCCAGTACTTC
.	TRBD1	TRBV5-1	TRBJ1-4	CASSPSQGIGEKLFF	TGCGCCAGCAGCCCATCACAGGGGATCGGTGAAAAACTGTTTTTT
.	TRBD1	TRBV6-5	TRBJ1-2	CASTADRGYGYTF	TGTGCCAGCACTGCCGACAGGGGTTATGGCTACACCTTC
.	TRBD2	TRBV10-3	TRBJ2-7	CAISAGTSGTYAYEQYF	TGTGCCATCAGCGCCGGGACTAGCGGGACCTATGCCTACGAGCAGTACTTC
.	.	TRBV6-5	TRBJ1-1	CASRRQDNTEAFF	TGTGCCAGCCGACGACAGGACAACACTGAAGCTTTCTTT
.	TRBD1	TRBV7-9	TRBJ1-1	CASSSNRGEAFF	TGTGCCAGCAGCTCTAACAGGGGTGAAGCTTTCTTT
.	.	TRBV7-9	TRBJ1-3	CASSLEIFSGNTIYF	TGTGCCAGCAGCTTAGAAATCTTCTCTGGAAACACCATATATTTT
.	TRBD1	TRBV7-9	TRBJ1-1	CASSLRQGGTEAFF	TGTGCCAGCAGTTTAAGACAGGGTGGAACTGAAGCTTTCTTT
few	TRBD1	TRBV5-1	TRBJ2-2	CASSLAQGARYTGELFF	TGCGCCAGCAGCTTGGCTCAGGGGGCGCGGTACACCGGGGAGCTGTTTTTT
.	TRBD1	TRBV7-2	TRBJ2-7	CASSLALPGQGVKDEQYF	TGTGCCAGCAGCTTAGCGCTACCGGGACAGGGGGTCAAGGACGAGCAGTACTTC
.	TRBD1	TRBV5-1	TRBJ1-2	CASSSGQGIGYGYTF	TGCGCCAGCAGCTCGGGACAGGGAATCGGCTATGGCTACACCTTC
.	TRBD2	TRBV9	TRBJ2-3	CASSVVTSGSPQGTQYF	TGTGCCAGCAGCGTAGTAACTAGCGGTTCCCCACAGGGTACGCAGTATTTT
.	TRBD1	TRBV5-1	TRBJ2-7	CASRPPGQGRDEQYF	TGCGCCAGCAGACCTCCGGGACAGGGTCGAGACGAGCAGTACTTC
.	TRBD1	TRBV30	TRBJ1-4	CAWSVSRRTGLGFGEKLFF	TGTGCCTGGAGTGTTTCCAGGAGGACAGGGTTGGGCTTTGGGGAAAAACTGTTTTTT
.	.	TRBV25-1	TRBJ1-1	CASSAGAYAEAFF	TGTGCCAGCAGTGCAGGGGCTTATGCTGAAGCTTTCTTT
.	TRBD1	TRBV5-1	TRBJ2-1	CASSPRTGKGNEQFF	TGCGCCAGCAGCCCACGGACAGGGAAGGGCAATGAGCAGTTCTTC
.	TRBD2	TRBV5-1	TRBJ2-7	CASSLVSAGEREQYF	TGCGCCAGCAGCTTGGTGTCGGCGGGAGAGCGCGAGCAGTACTTC
.	.	TRBV10-3	TRBJ2-1	CAIQTGGNNEQFF	TGTGCCATCCAGACTGGCGGAAACAATGAGCAGTTCTTC
.	.	TRBV28	TRBJ2-5	CASTGVEETQYF	TGTGCCAGCACAGGGGTGGAGGAGACCCAGTACTTC
.	TRBD1	TRBV5-4	TRBJ1-2	CASSYGQGGTYGYTF	TGTGCCAGCAGCTACGGACAGGGGGGGACCTATGGCTACACCTTC
.	TRBD1	TRBV11-2	TRBJ1-2	CASSPRTGIFYGYTF	TGTGCCAGCAGCCCTAGGACAGGAATATTCTATGGCTACACCTTC
.	TRBD1	TRBV28	TRBJ2-3	CASLQGGTDTQYF	TGTGCCAGCCTACAGGGGGGCACAGATACGCAGTATTTT
.	.	TRBV6-5	TRBJ1-3	CASSYSWTDGNTIYF	TGTGCCAGCAGTTACTCGTGGACAGATGGAAACACCATATATTTT
.	.	TRBV5-1	TRBJ1-1	CASSLGVSGMNTEAFF	TGCGCCAGCAGCTTGGGCGTTTCAGGGATGAACACTGAAGCTTTCTTT
.	.	TRBV7-2	TRBJ2-1	CASSIRLVGAYNEQFF	TGTGCCAGCAGCATACGACTAGTTGGCGCCTACAATGAGCAGTTCTTC
once	TRBD2	TRBV5-4	TRBJ2-2	CASRRTSGESTGELFF	TGTGCCAGCAGGCGGACTAGCGGGGAGAGCACCGGGGAGCTGTTTTTT
once	.	TRBV18	TRBJ2-3	CASSPTAAVLTDTQYF	TGTGCCAGCTCACCAACGGCGGCAGTGCTCACAGATACGCAGTATTTT
few	.	TRBV23-1	TRBJ2-5	CASSKQDRGGGETQYF	TGCGCCAGCAGTAAACAAGACAGGGGAGGGGGGGAGACCCAGTACTTC
few	TRBD1	TRBV30	TRBJ2-7	CAWSSTGTGEHEQYF	TGTGCCTGGAGTTCAACCGGGACAGGGGAACACGAGCAGTACTTC
.	.	TRBV29-1	TRBJ1-1	CSGRGGEGGLTTEAFF	TGCAGCGGGAGGGGGGGTGAGGGGGGGCTGACCACTGAAGCTTTCTTT
.	.	TRBV10-3	TRBJ2-7	CAISTDYEQYF	TGTGCCATCAGCACAGATTACGAGCAGTACTTC
.	.	TRBV30	TRBJ2-7	CAWRSAFFYEQYF	TGTGCCTGGAGAAGCGCCTTTTTCTACGAGCAGTACTTC
.	TRBD2	TRBV10-3	TRBJ2-7	CAISDAGGSYEQYF	TGTGCCATCAGTGATGCGGGAGGCTCCTACGAGCAGTACTTC
.	.	TRBV11-2	TRBJ2-3	CASSEPFTDTQYF	TGTGCCAGCAGCGAGCCCTTCACAGATACGCAGTATTTT
.	TRBD1	TRBV7-6	TRBJ1-5	CASSLMTGVSNQPQHF	TGTGCCAGCAGCTTAATGACAGGGGTTAGCAATCAGCCCCAGCATTTT
few	.	TRBV7-2	TRBJ1-6	CASSLGGSSYNSPLHF	TGTGCCAGCAGCTTAGGAGGCAGCTCCTATAATTCACCCCTCCACTTT
.	.	TRBV5-1	TRBJ2-7	CASSLAGSSYEQYF	TGCGCCAGCAGCTTGGCGGGGAGTTCCTACGAGCAGTACTTC
.	.	TRBV7-9	TRBJ2-7	CSSSLYSGLPGEQYF	TGTTCCAGCAGCTTATACAGCGGCTTACCGGGCGAGCAGTACTTC
.	.	TRBV7-9	TRBJ2-6	CASSLLGANVLTF	TGTGCCAGCAGCTTACTTGGGGCCAACGTCCTGACTTTC
.	.	TRBV4-2	TRBJ2-7	CASSQEGRGHEQYF	TGTGCCAGCAGCCAGGAGGGTAGGGGTCACGAGCAGTACTTC
few	.	TRBV27	TRBJ2-5	CASSLSLQETQYF	TGTGCCAGCAGTCTGTCGCTACAAGAGACCCAGTACTTC